The 30 T cell receptor beta chains given below trace back to one sample, sequenced in a study of blood T cell repertoires in COVID-19 (dated by TCRdb to 2019 to 2021). Receptor amplification or capture employed the immunoSEQ multiplex PCR assay. In TCRdb, the immuneACCESS table is reduced to in-frame sequences with V and J assigned. These tables do not hold every clone; where another copy was compared, an unresolved V gene accounts for under half, and the others remain unexplained. In this sample the table shows about 92,000 clones, around 80% of which occur a single time. In total, the top ten clones hold roughly 8.6% of the sample. The material sequenced was peripheral blood. All receptors come from a middle-aged man who had recovered from COVID-19.

The V and J genes are TRBV6-5 and TRBJ1-2, with TRBD1 as a possible D gene (6 bases). The CDR3 extends over 12 amino acids. Germline V gives CDR1 MNHEY, CDR2 SVGAGI. The V end lost 5 bases, the J end lost 8 bases, and 12 bases lay between the germline ends. The CDR3 is CASSPSGDGYTF. CDR3 nucleotides: TGTGCCAGCAGTCCGTCAGGGGACGGCTACACCTTC.

V and J are TRBV19 and TRBJ2-2, with 10 bases that match TRBD1. This CDR3 has 20 residues. J was trimmed by 4 bases and V by 4 bases; bases with no gene match: 18. The germline CDR1 and CDR2 sequences are LNHDA and SQIVND (reference sequence). CDR3 in DNA: TGTGCCAGTAGTACCCCGGCGGACAGGGGGGGACTCCGGGGCACCGGGGAGCTGTTTTTT. This gives the protein CASSTPADRGGLRGTGELFF.

By frequency in the sample, this clone is medium-sized. The genes are TRBV7-8 and TRBJ1-2, with 9 bases that match TRBD1. The germline gives CDR1 SGHVS, CDR2 FQNEAQ. With 5 bases clipped from V and 7 bases from J, the junction kept 11 bases outside the gene matches. The CDR3 runs to 15 residues. CDR3 loop: CASSTRTGTGSGYTF. CDR3 coding DNA: TGTGCCAGCAGCACGAGAACCGGGACAGGGTCTGGCTACACCTTC.

The rearrangement uses TRBV6-5 and TRBJ1-6; D gene ambiguous. Germline V gene sequence: CDR1 MNHEY, CDR2 SVGAGI. The V and J ends lost 6 bases and 9 bases respectively, with 15 bases between them. This CDR3 spans 14 amino acids. The DNA for the CDR3 is TGTGCCAGCAGACTCAACGCTCGCGGTTCACCCCTCCACTTT. Residues: CASRLNARGSPLHF.

V and J are TRBV9 and TRBJ2-3; 7 bases fit TRBD1. The V gene end was trimmed by 3 bases and the J gene end by 5 bases; junction bases not matched to a gene: 9. Germline V gene sequence: CDR1 SGDLS, CDR2 YYNGEE. The CDR3 contains 15 residues. DNA of the CDR3: TGTGCCAGCAGCGCAGCGACAGGGATCAAAGATACGCAGTATTTT. It yields the protein CASSAATGIKDTQYF.

The chain uses TRBV27 and TRBJ2-2; tentative D call: TRBD1 (6 bases). The germline V gene has CDR1 MNHEY and CDR2 SMNVEV (reference sequence). The CDR3 spans 15 residues. The V end lost 1 base, the J end lost 6 bases, and 12 bases lay between the germline ends. The CDR3 nucleotides read TGTGCCAGCAGTTTATTCAGGGGAAAGCCCGGGGAGCTGTTTTTT. Translating it yields CASSLFRGKPGELFF.

The V and J genes are TRBV6-2 or TRBV6-3 and TRBJ2-1, with 9 bases lining up with TRBD1. The CDR3 is made up of 19 amino acids. Germline CDR1 and CDR2: MNHEY and SVGEGT. V dropped 6 bases and J dropped 0; count of bases not matched to a gene: 15. The CDR3 sequence is CASSGTGTGRRGSYNEQFF. CDR3 coding DNA: TGTGCCAGCAGCGGGACCGGGACAGGGCGGCGCGGCTCCTACAATGAGCAGTTCTTC.

This clone was detected only a few times. The chain uses TRBV6-6 and TRBJ1-1; TRBD1 matches at 7 bases. CDR1 and CDR2 (germline): MNHNY, SVGAGI (reference sequence). The J segment lost 6 bases and the V segment lost 8 bases, leaving 9 bases of the junction unmatched. The CDR3 length is 13 residues. CDR3 loop: CASSIQGRSEAFF. The DNA for the CDR3 is TGTGCCAGCTCAATACAGGGGCGGTCTGAAGCTTTCTTT.

The rearrangement links TRBV10-3 to TRBJ1-6, with a possible D match to TRBD1 (5 bases). CDR3 length equals 14 residues. V lost 7 bases to trimming and J lost 6 bases, with 13 bases between them. Germline CDR1 ENHRY, CDR2 SYGVKD. The CDR3 DNA reads as TGTGCCATCAATGCCAGGGTCAGTAATTCACCCCTCCACTTT. Protein product: CAINARVSNSPLHF.

At least ten counts were recorded for this clone. The gene calls are TRBV5-1 and TRBJ2-5; no reliable D call. The CDR3 is 12 residues long. The V and J ends lost 0 bases and 4 bases respectively, with 4 bases between them. Per the germline V gene, CDR1 is SGHRS and CDR2 is YFSETQ. CDR3: CASSLDRETQYF. The CDR3 bases are TGCGCCAGCAGCTTGGATCGAGAGACCCAGTACTTC. Full variable domain (remainder filled in from reference TRBV5-1 and TRBJ2-5): KAGVTQTPRYLIKTRGQQVTLSCSPISGHRSVSWYQQTPGQGLQFLFEYFSETQRNKGNFPGRFSGRQFSNSRSEMNVSTLELGDSALYLCASSLDRETQYFGPGTRLLVL.

The CDR3 spells CAWSVLGSGDEQFF. The CDR3 DNA sequence: TGTGCCTGGAGTGTTCTCGGATCCGGGGATGAGCAGTTCTTC. The chain has TRBV30 and TRBJ2-1; tentative D call: TRBD2 (5 bases). V lost 0 bases and J 8 bases, leaving 14 bases between the germline ends. This CDR3 is built from 14 residues. Germline V CDR1 and CDR2: GTSNPN, SVGIG (reference sequence).

The V call is TRBV5-1, the J call TRBJ2-1; 13 positions agree with TRBD2. The CDR3 loop spans 15 amino acids. Trimming took 4 bases from V and 6 from J; bases not matched to a gene: 4. Germline-derived CDR1 and CDR2 are SGHRS and YFSETQ. CDR3 residues: CASSILAGGPNEQFF. In DNA, the CDR3 is TGCGCCAGCAGCATACTAGCGGGGGGGCCCAATGAGCAGTTCTTC.

This clone showed up many times. The chain has TRBV6-6 and TRBJ2-7; the D gene is possibly TRBD2 (6 bases). The CDR3 has 13 residues. Germline CDR1 reads MNHNY; CDR2 reads SVGAGI (reference sequence). V dropped 2 bases and J dropped 5 bases, with 10 bases sitting between them. The CDR3 DNA follows: TGTGCCAGCAGTTACAGGGAGGTGGACGAGCAGTACTTC. Translated: CASSYREVDEQYF.

V and J are TRBV14 and TRBJ1-1; 9 bases align to TRBD1. The germline CDR1 and CDR2 sequences are SGHDN and FVKESK. The CDR3 spans 18 residues. Losses at the gene ends were 3 bases for V and 0 bases for J; bases not matched to a gene: 11. CDR3 loop: CASSHPSRDRAMNTEAFF. CDR3 in DNA: TGTGCCAGCAGCCATCCTAGCCGGGACAGGGCCATGAACACTGAAGCTTTCTTT.

The chain employs TRBV18 and TRBJ2-3; 8 bases agree with TRBD1. There are 17 residues in the CDR3. V gave up 5 bases and J gave up 0 bases; unmatched junction bases: 10. Germline CDR1 reads KGHSH; CDR2 reads LQKENI. DNA for the CDR3: TGTGCCAGCTCAAGGACAGGGAGTGCCGATAGCACAGATACGCAGTATTTT. Amino acids: CASSRTGSADSTDTQYF.

This clone was seen repeatedly, ten times or more. This chain uses TRBV12-3 or TRBV12-4 with TRBJ1-2; no reliable D call. Trimming stripped 2 bases from V and 1 base from J, with 2 bases between. CDR3 length: 12 amino acids. The CDR3 is CASSLRNYGYTF. The CDR3 coding sequence is TGTGCCAGCAGTTTACGTAACTATGGCTACACCTTC.

The rearrangement joins TRBV6-1 to TRBJ2-4, with a tentative D call TRBD1 (7 bases). The V gene lost 3 bases and the J gene lost 7 bases, with 16 bases spanning the gap. Germline loops: CDR1 MNHNS, CDR2 SASEGT. This CDR3 is built from 15 residues. The CDR3 spells CASSEGGVRGNIQYF. The CDR3 DNA follows: TGTGCCAGCAGTGAGGGCGGGGTCAGGGGGAACATTCAGTACTTC.

V and J are TRBV2 and TRBJ1-1, with a tentative D call TRBD1 (5 bases). Germline loops: CDR1 SNHLY, CDR2 FYNNEI. Trimming stripped 6 bases from V and 2 bases from J, with 10 bases between. The CDR3 length is 13 residues. CDR3 sequence: CASRVDSNTEAFF. CDR3 coding DNA: TGTGCCAGCAGAGTAGACAGTAACACTGAAGCTTTCTTT.

This clone occurred a few times. The chain uses TRBV5-4 and TRBJ1-2; D not certain. V shed 2 bases and J shed 6 bases, with 11 bases lying between them. The CDR3 runs to 13 residues. The V gene's germline CDR1 is SGHNT and CDR2 YYREEE (reference sequence). This chain's CDR3 is CASSFGRRDGYTF. The DNA of the CDR3 is TGTGCCAGCAGCTTCGGCAGGCGGGATGGCTACACCTTC.

The chain links TRBV21-1 to TRBJ1-5. TRBV21-1 is a known pseudogene. CDR3 size: 13 residues. The CDR3, as DNA: TGTGCCAGCAGCTTAATTAGCAATCAGCCCCAGCATTTT. This sequence encodes CASSLISNQPQHF.

A single count supports this clone. The chain recombines TRBV7-2 with TRBJ2-3, with D unclear. V was shortened by 3 bases and J by 0 bases, with 13 bases between the two germline ends. The CDR3 is 16 residues long. Germline loops: CDR1 SGHTA, CDR2 FQGNSA. The CDR3 DNA is TGTGCCAGCAGCTTTAAAAACCCTACTAGCACAGATACGCAGTATTTT. This sequence encodes CASSFKNPTSTDTQYF.

CDR3 sequence (DNA): TGTGCCAGCAGCAAAGGGATTGGGGGGATAGAGACCCAGTACTTC. Translation: CASSKGIGGIETQYF. The chain uses TRBV21-1 and TRBJ2-5; the tabulated D call, TRBD2, remains unverified against the DNA. TRBV21-1 is a pseudogene. CDR3 length equals 15 residues.

This clone appeared a single time. V and J are TRBV2 and TRBJ2-1; 8 bases agree with TRBD2. The length of the CDR3 is 15 residues. Germline V gene lookup returns CDR1 SNHLY and CDR2 FYNNEI. With V trimmed by 7 bases and J by 8 bases, 13 bases remained unmatched. The CDR3 DNA follows: TGTGCCAGCATTCGAGCGGGAGTGGTTCGGGATGAGCAGTTCTTC. This translates into CASIRAGVVRDEQFF.

V gene TRBV5-1 combines with J gene TRBJ2-5, with TRBD2 as a possible D gene (6 bases). The CDR3 consists of 18 residues. In germline, CDR1 is SGHRS, CDR2 YFSETQ. V dropped 0 bases and J dropped 5 bases, with 23 bases sitting between them. In nucleotides, the CDR3 is TGCGCCAGCAGCTTGGTAAAATTGGAGGGATCCCCCCGCGAGACCCAGTACTTC. It translates to CASSLVKLEGSPRETQYF.

This clone was seen a single time. The V gene is TRBV20-1, the J gene TRBJ2-4; TRBD2 is a possible D gene (6 bases). V lost 3 bases, J lost 4 bases, and 13 bases lay in between. The CDR3 has 14 amino acids. CDR1 and CDR2 (germline): DFQATT, SNEGSKA (reference sequence). CDR3 loop: CSASLGGGKNIQYF. The CDR3 DNA is TGCAGTGCTAGTTTGGGAGGAGGGAAAAACATTCAGTACTTC.

CDR3 loop: CASSSGTGGNQPQHF. The CDR3 coding sequence is TGTGCCAGCAGCTCTGGGACAGGGGGCAATCAGCCCCAGCATTTT. This chain links TRBV5-5 with TRBJ1-5; 10 nucleotides agree with TRBD1. V lost 3 bases to trimming and J lost 2 bases; unmatched junction nucleotides: 2. Germline V lookup: CDR1 SGHKS, CDR2 YYEKEE (reference sequence). The CDR3 is 15 amino acids.

V gene TRBV5-1 combines with J gene TRBJ1-2; possible D gene TRBD1, 5 bases. The V and J ends lost 0 bases and 6 bases respectively, with 15 bases between them. From germline, CDR1 is SGHRS and CDR2 YFSETQ. The CDR3 is made up of 15 amino acids. The CDR3 region is CASSLEGRQEDGYTF. CDR3 nucleotides: TGCGCCAGCAGCTTGGAGGGGAGGCAGGAGGATGGCTACACCTTC.

J is TRBJ2-2 and V is TRBV6-6; TRBD2 might be the D (6 bases). This CDR3 has 15 amino acids. The V end lost 2 bases, the J end lost 1 base, and 8 bases lay between the germline ends. Germline V gives CDR1 MNHNY, CDR2 SVGAGI (reference sequence). The CDR3 coding sequence is TGTGCCAGCAGTTACGGGACTCAGAACACCGGGGAGCTGTTTTTT. Protein product: CASSYGTQNTGELFF.

The rearrangement joins TRBV5-6 to TRBJ1-2; a possible D gene is TRBD1 (6 bases). Deletions cut 3 bases from V and 4 bases from J, with 13 bases between. Germline V gives CDR1 SGHDT, CDR2 YYEEEE. The CDR3 length is 14 residues. Here the CDR3 reads CASSSQGIGYGYTF. For the CDR3, the DNA is TGTGCCAGCAGCTCCCAGGGGATTGGCTATGGCTACACCTTC.

This clone was seen a handful of times. V gene TRBV10-3 combines with J gene TRBJ2-5, with D possibly being TRBD1 (6 bases). Trimming took off 3 bases at V and 2 bases at J, with 16 bases between the two ends. The CDR3 runs 16 residues. Germline CDR1 ENHRY, CDR2 SYGVKD. The CDR3 DNA sequence: TGTGCCATCAGTGACCGCCGTCCGGACAGACAAGAGACCCAGTACTTC. Encoded protein: CAISDRRPDRQETQYF.